These T cell receptor beta chains were read from a single sample in a study of Ad26.COV2.S vaccination and SARS-CoV-2 variants. Generated by immunoSEQ multiplex PCR, the TCRdb table keeps only in-frame clones and is missing some. The sample carries some 190,000 clones, around 88% recorded once. Sequences were derived from peripheral blood, sampled after recovery from COVID-19. The receptors were sampled from a human donor who had recovered from COVID-19. Each CDR3 is given with its conserved first and last residue. Fields, in order: CDR3 protein, J gene, V gene, D gene. D genes are given only for firm matches.

CDR3aa: CSASTSPVLETQYF
j_gene: TRBJ2-5
v_gene: TRBV20-1
d_gene: .

CDR3aa: CASSLGVPNTGELFF
j_gene: TRBJ2-2
v_gene: TRBV5-1
d_gene: .

CDR3aa: CASSLYGRLYF
j_gene: TRBJ2-7
v_gene: TRBV11-2
d_gene: .

CDR3aa: CASSEWGASGNTIYF
j_gene: TRBJ1-3
v_gene: TRBV6-1
d_gene: .

CDR3aa: CASSLGLRADTQYF
j_gene: TRBJ2-3
v_gene: TRBV5-8
d_gene: .

CDR3aa: CASSTGAAPRNTEAFF
j_gene: TRBJ1-1
v_gene: TRBV19
d_gene: .

CDR3aa: CASSLDRQTNYGYTF
j_gene: TRBJ1-2
v_gene: TRBV7-8
d_gene: .

CDR3aa: CASSLEGANTEAFF
j_gene: TRBJ1-1
v_gene: TRBV5-5
d_gene: TRBD1

CDR3aa: CASSEVGDGTDTQYF
j_gene: TRBJ2-3
v_gene: TRBV6-1
d_gene: .

CDR3aa: CASSLARTSGTDEQFF
j_gene: TRBJ2-1
v_gene: TRBV5-1
d_gene: TRBD2

CDR3aa: CASSSGTGGFREGYTF
j_gene: TRBJ1-2
v_gene: TRBV5-8
d_gene: TRBD1

CDR3aa: CASRPGGSGNTIYF
j_gene: TRBJ1-3
v_gene: TRBV27
d_gene: .

CDR3aa: CASSFISGGKYEQYF
j_gene: TRBJ2-7
v_gene: TRBV5-4
d_gene: TRBD2

CDR3aa: CASSEDRGERYF
j_gene: TRBJ2-7
v_gene: TRBV2
d_gene: TRBD1